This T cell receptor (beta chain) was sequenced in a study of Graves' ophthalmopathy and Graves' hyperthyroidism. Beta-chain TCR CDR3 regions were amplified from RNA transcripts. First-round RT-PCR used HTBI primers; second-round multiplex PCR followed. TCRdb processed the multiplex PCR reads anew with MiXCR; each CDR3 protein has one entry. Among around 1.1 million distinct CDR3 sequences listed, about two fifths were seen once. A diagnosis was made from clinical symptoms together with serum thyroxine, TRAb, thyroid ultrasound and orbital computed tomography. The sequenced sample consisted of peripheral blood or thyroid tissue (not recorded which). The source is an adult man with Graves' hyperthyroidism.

CDR3 in amino acids: CASSRPKTGGRETQYF. CDR3 in DNA: TGTGCCAGCAGTAGGCCGAAAACAGGGGGCCGTGAGACCCAGTACTTC. This rearrangement joins TRBV6-5 to TRBJ2-5; TRBD1 agrees at 9 bases. CDR1 MNHEY and CDR2 SVGAGI come from the germline V gene. The CDR3 contains 16 residues. V dropped 5 bases and J dropped 5; count of bases not matched to a gene: 12.